Detailed here is one T cell receptor beta chain. The target of this receptor is not known. It has no much larger one-base neighbor in the sample; base qualities were not kept. At study entry, a tuberculin skin test and the QuantiFERON-TB GOLD In-Tube IGRA were used to screen adolescents for latent tuberculosis infection. Immunosequencing of unsorted cryopreserved PBMC covered, on average, around 100,000 T cells per clinical donor. Eleven high schools in the Worcester region of the Western Cape, South Africa, served as enrollment sites for adolescents aged 12 to 18 years. Around 10 adolescents infected with M. tuberculosis and around ten uninfected adolescents were chosen and matched for age and sex. PBMC from adolescents were isolated by density centrifugation from freshly drawn heparinized blood and were then cryopreserved. The germline V gene provides CDR1 MNHEY and CDR2 SVGAGI. Unmatched junction bases come to 6, with V trimmed by 6 bases and J by 3 bases. The cysteine opens and the phenylalanine closes a CDR3 of 14 amino acids. Just CDR3 DNA is preserved here, 42 bases in frame from base 1.

These data are taken from a study of T cells in tuberculosis (dated by TCRdb to 2016 to 2018). A note on the overall study: To characterize T cells specific for the mycobacterial lipid antigen glucose monomycolate (GMM), the study used CD1B tetramers together with high-throughput TCR immunosequencing. With ten people per group, a South African clinical cohort compared IGRA-negative adolescents, IGRA-positive adolescents with latent tuberculosis, and adults with active tuberculosis.

TCR libraries were generated with the immunoSEQ multiplex PCR assay, using TCR-beta and/or TCR-alpha/delta assays for each sample. The Illumina high-throughput platform was used to sequence the amplified TCR libraries. The original methods were these. Clustering and dimensionality reduction relied on pairwise TCRdist distances among GMM-specific receptors from T cells that were either sorted ex vivo or expanded in vitro. Each clinical repertoire was scored by mean NN-distance, the average TCRdist to the nearest 10% of tetramer-positive reference sequences. GEM TCR motif frequency was computed as the fraction of unique TCRs matching known GEM sequences by V/J usage and CDR3 length. Active tuberculosis was classified by linear discriminant analysis with leave-one-out cross-validation, implemented in scikit-learn. TCRdb re-hosts the immuneACCESS table, in-frame sequences only. Its copies lack some clones; in the studies checked, an unresolved V gene accounts for under half of them, and the cause for the rest is not known. That table supplies the V and J calls and clone size; D and trimming were determined from the DNA. The sample has approximately 29,000 clones on record, roughly 90% of them singletons. The ten largest make up under 8% of the sample.

What the work shows at the level of the full study, not this receptor alone: A classifier using the diverse GMM-specific repertoire reached 87% accuracy (AUROC roughly 0.9), compared with approximately 70% accuracy using GEM motif frequencies. The smaller NN-distances were partly driven by shorter CDR3-alpha lengths in active tuberculosis patients, and the difference for TCR-beta did not reach statistical significance. Which clinical samples got chosen depended on the availability of cryopreserved specimens, and the active tuberculosis cases were adults, whereas the controls were adolescents. Smaller mean NN-distances to GMM-specific TCRs were observed in active tuberculosis TCR-alpha repertoires than in IGRA-negative controls, suggesting clonal expansion of GMM-specific TCRs.

Sequencing was done on a sample of PBMCs. The sequence derives from a donor aged 10-30 years with latent tuberculosis or without tuberculosis infection. The chain employs TRBV6-5 and TRBJ1-2; the junction holds 8 bases that match TRBD1. The DNA sequence follows: TGTGCCAGCAGGGGCCGGGACAGGTACTATGGCTACACCTTC. This yields the protein CASRGRDRYYGYTF.